The following is a TCR beta chain sequence with its context. These data originate in a study of blood T cell repertoires in COVID-19. Study context: Acute and convalescent COVID-19 specimens originated in the United States, Italy and Spain.

Using immunoSEQ multiplex PCR, the repertoire was profiled, and TCRdb retains in-frame clones only, with some absent. Of 200,000 to 250,000 clones in the sample, roughly 81% were seen once. The CDR3 totals 12 residues. V was shortened by 1 base and J by 5 bases, with 5 bases between the two germline ends. From germline, CDR1 is LGHDT and CDR2 YNNKEL (reference sequence). Sequenced: peripheral blood. This clonotype was sampled from a woman in her forties or fifties with active or convalescent COVID-19. The V gene is TRBV3-1 (or the pseudogene TRBV3-2), the J gene TRBJ2-5; D is undetermined. The DNA for the CDR3 is TGTGCCAGCAGCCAAGTCCCGGAGACCCAGTACTTC. This sequence encodes CASSQVPETQYF.